This T cell receptor beta chain was captured by sequencing in a study of cytomegalovirus exposure and HLA in healthy donors. Overall study context: Genotyping of 400 or so donors showed that about 84% belonged to the Caucasian-associated ancestry cluster. Points from the study as a whole: TCR beta V segments were, for the most part, productive about 87% or about 30% of the time in an earlier analysis. Most of the CMV-associated TCR beta chains (in a later analysis) appeared to be HLA-restricted.

To note about this clone: The antigen is undetermined.

The primer mix had 60 Vbeta and 13 Jbeta primers. TCRdb's table, derived via immunoSEQ multiplex PCR, lists solely in-frame clones and lacks some. This sample has under 200,000 clones, with around 80% found just once. Germline loops: CDR1 MGHDK, CDR2 SYGVNS. CDR3 length: 17 residues. Trimming took off 7 bases at V and 3 bases at J, with 24 bases between the two ends. The clonotype was recovered from a man aged 50 to 60 in good health and CMV-seropositive. Sequencing was performed on PBMCs. The chain has TRBV25-1 and TRBJ1-1; no reliable D call. CDR3 sequence reads: CASTARGLAWGYTEAFF. As DNA, the CDR3 is TGTGCCAGCACCGCCCGGGGTTTGGCCTGGGGATACACTGAAGCTTTCTTT.